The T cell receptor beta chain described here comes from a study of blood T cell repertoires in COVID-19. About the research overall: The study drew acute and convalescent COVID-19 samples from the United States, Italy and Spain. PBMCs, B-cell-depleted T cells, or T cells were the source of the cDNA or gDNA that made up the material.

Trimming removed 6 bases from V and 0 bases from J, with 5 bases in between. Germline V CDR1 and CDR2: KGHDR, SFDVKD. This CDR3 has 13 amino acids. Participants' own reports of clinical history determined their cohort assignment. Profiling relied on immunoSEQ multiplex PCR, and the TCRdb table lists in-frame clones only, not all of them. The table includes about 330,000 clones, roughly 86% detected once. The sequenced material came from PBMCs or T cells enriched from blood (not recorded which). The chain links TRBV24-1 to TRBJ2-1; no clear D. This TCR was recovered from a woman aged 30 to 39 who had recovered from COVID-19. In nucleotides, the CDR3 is TGTGCCACCAGTCTAGGCTCCTACAATGAGCAGTTCTTC. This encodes CATSLGSYNEQFF.